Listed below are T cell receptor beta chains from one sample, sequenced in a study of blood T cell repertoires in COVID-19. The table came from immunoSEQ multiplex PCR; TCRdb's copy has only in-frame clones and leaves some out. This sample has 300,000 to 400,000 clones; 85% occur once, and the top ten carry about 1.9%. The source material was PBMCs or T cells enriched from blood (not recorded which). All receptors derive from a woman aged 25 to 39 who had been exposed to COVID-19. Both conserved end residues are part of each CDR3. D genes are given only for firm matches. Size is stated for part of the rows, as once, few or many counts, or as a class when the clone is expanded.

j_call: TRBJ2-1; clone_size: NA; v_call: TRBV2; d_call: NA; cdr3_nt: TGTGCCAGCAGACTGATATACAATGAGCAGTTCTTC; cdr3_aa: CASRLIYNEQFF
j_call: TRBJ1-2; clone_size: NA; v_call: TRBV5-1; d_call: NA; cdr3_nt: TGCGCCAGCAGCTCCCTCCCCCGAGCAGGATTAGGCTACACCTTC; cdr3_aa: CASSSLPRAGLGYTF
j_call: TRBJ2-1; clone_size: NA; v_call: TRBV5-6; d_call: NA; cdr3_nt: TGTGCCAGCAGCCTTTACTACAATGAGCAGTTCTTC; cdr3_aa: CASSLYYNEQFF
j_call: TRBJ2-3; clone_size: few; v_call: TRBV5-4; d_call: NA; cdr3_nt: TGTGCCAGCAGCTTGGAATCTAACACAGATACGCAGTATTTT; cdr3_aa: CASSLESNTDTQYF
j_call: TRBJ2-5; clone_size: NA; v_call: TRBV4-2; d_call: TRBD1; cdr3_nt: TGTGCCAGCAGCCAAGGAGGGACAGGGAGATTGGAGACCCAGTACTTC; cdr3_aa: CASSQGGTGRLETQYF
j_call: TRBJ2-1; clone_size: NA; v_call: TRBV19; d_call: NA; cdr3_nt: TGTGCCAGTAGTATCTACTACAATGAGCAGTTCTTC; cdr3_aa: CASSIYYNEQFF
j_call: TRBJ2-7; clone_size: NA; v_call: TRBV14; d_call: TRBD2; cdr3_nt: TGTGCCAGCAGCCCTTTACTAGCGGGAGGGCACGAGCAGTACTTC; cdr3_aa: CASSPLLAGGHEQYF
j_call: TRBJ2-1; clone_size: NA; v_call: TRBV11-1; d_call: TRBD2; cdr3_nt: TGTGCCAGCATGTGGACTAGCGGGAGTTTGAATGAGCAGTTCTTC; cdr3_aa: CASMWTSGSLNEQFF
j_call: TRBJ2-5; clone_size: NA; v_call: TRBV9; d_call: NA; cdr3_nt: TGTGCCAGCAGCCCCCCTTCGGGGACCCAGTACTTC; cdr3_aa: CASSPPSGTQYF
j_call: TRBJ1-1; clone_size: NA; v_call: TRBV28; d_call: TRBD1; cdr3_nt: TGTGCCAGCAGTCAGGGGGGGAACACTGAAGCTTTCTTT; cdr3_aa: CASSQGGNTEAFF
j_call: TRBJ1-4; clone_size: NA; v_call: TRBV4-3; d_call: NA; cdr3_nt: TGCGCCAGCAGCCAAGAAAGGGTCTTCCAGGGATATGAAAAACTGTTTTTT; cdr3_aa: CASSQERVFQGYEKLFF